The 21 T cell receptor beta chains reported below all come from one sample, sequenced in a study of spatial heterogeneity in lung cancer. As for time point: sample taken at primary tumor resection. Whole RNA obtained from tumor, nontumor lung or frozen PBMC underwent sequencing without sorting. TCRdb reanalysed the 5' RACE reads using MiXCR and keeps one entry per CDR3 protein. This repertoire shows 55,000 to 75,000 distinct CDR3 sequences, 7.5% to 8.5% found once; its top ten account for less than 15%. Here the sequenced sample was PBMCs, taken at surgery. These receptors were taken from a female donor with early-stage non-small cell lung cancer.

The J gene is TRBJ1-6, the V gene TRBV7-2, with D tentatively TRBD1 (6 bases). Per germline, CDR1 SGHTA and CDR2 FQGNSA. The V end lost 1 base, the J end lost 7 bases, and 11 bases lay between the germline ends. The CDR3 is 15 residues long. CDR3 residues: CASSLDPTGNSPLHF. Here the CDR3 DNA reads TGTGCCAGCAGCTTAGACCCAACAGGGAATTCACCCCTCCACTTT.

This clonotype was detected many times. This chain connects TRBV6-5 to TRBJ1-5; D unclear. The CDR3 runs 14 residues. The V end lost 2 bases, the J end lost 5 bases, and 10 bases lay between the germline ends. Germline V gives CDR1 MNHEY, CDR2 SVGAGI. CDR3 amino acids: CASSYRTGDQPQHF. The CDR3 region has the DNA TGTGCCAGCAGTTACCGGACGGGAGATCAGCCCCAGCATTTT.

V usage is TRBV5-4 and J usage is TRBJ2-7; TRBD1 is a possible D gene (6 bases). The CDR3 length is 15 residues. Germline lookup yields CDR1 SGHNT and CDR2 YYREEE (reference sequence). Trimming cost V 4 bases and J 0 bases, with 14 bases left between them. CDR3 loop: CASSNGQRSSYEQYF. Written as DNA, the CDR3 is TGTGCCAGCAGCAATGGACAGCGAAGCTCCTACGAGCAGTACTTC.

This clonotype was observed a few times. The rearrangement uses TRBV18 and TRBJ1-1; TRBD1 aligns across 7 bases. The trim removed 3 bases at V and 0 bases at J, leaving 7 bases unmatched. Germline V lookup: CDR1 KGHSH, CDR2 LQKENI. The CDR3 consists of 16 residues. In nucleotides, the CDR3 is TGTGCCAGCTCACCTGGACAGGTGGGCATGAACACTGAAGCTTTCTTT. Translation gives CASSPGQVGMNTEAFF.

This clonotype has a count of ten or more. The chain couples TRBV20-1 to TRBJ1-2; D not resolved. This CDR3 is built from 13 residues. Trimming took 5 bases from V and 8 from J, leaving 18 bases between them. CDR1 is DFQATT, CDR2 SNEGSKA, per germline (reference sequence). CDR3 loop: CSAGDLFPGGYTF. The CDR3, as DNA: TGCAGTGCTGGGGATCTTTTCCCCGGGGGCTACACCTTC.

This clonotype was counted many times. V is TRBV29-1 and J is TRBJ1-2; 8 bases line up with TRBD1. From germline, CDR1 is SQVTM and CDR2 ANQGSEA. The CDR3 totals 15 residues. The trim removed 6 bases at V and 8 bases at J, leaving 17 bases unmatched. This CDR3 reads CSVEGYGRGLSGYTF. The DNA of the CDR3 is TGCAGCGTGGAGGGTTACGGCAGGGGGCTTTCGGGCTACACCTTC.

This clonotype was picked up many times. The rearrangement uses TRBV7-2 and TRBJ2-3; D possibly corresponds to TRBD2 (6 bases). CDR3 length: 15 amino acids. Trimming took off 2 bases at V and 4 bases at J, with 13 bases between the two ends. CDR1 is SGHTA and CDR2 is FQGNSA in the germline V gene. Here the CDR3 DNA reads TGTGCCAGCAGCTTACGCCATAGGGAGGCAGATACGCAGTATTTT. As protein: CASSLRHREADTQYF.

Concerning this clonotype: An end of the junction differs from the germline gene, which may be a read error. The rearrangement links TRBV7-2 to TRBJ2-1, with 8 bases that match TRBD2. The CDR3 runs 14 residues. Germline V gene sequence: CDR1 SGHTA, CDR2 FQGNSA. The CDR3, as DNA: TGTGTCAGCAGCTTAATTGGACTAGCCGGTGAGCAGTTCTTC. Amino acid sequence: CVSSLIGLAGEQFF.

This clonotype appeared a few times. This sequence joins TRBV11-2 and TRBJ2-3; D remains ambiguous. This CDR3 contains 13 residues. Trimming removed 2 bases from V and 6 bases from J, with 9 bases in between. From germline, CDR1 is SGHAT and CDR2 FQNNGV. The CDR3 region is CASSLPPSDTQYF. The CDR3 nucleotides are TGTGCCAGCAGCTTACCTCCTTCCGATACGCAGTATTTT.

Notes on this clonotype: One junction end disagrees with the germline gene, perhaps due to a read error. The genes are TRBV6-5 and TRBJ1-2; D is unclear. The germline V gene encodes CDR1 MNHEY and CDR2 SVGAGI. The CDR3 is 15 amino acids. CDR3 residues: CASSDSTRWKDVVTF. The CDR3 DNA reads as TGTGCCAGCAGTGACTCGACGCGCTGGAAGGACGTTGTCACCTTC.

This clonotype has ten or more counts. This sequence joins TRBV2 and TRBJ1-5; 7 nucleotides agree with TRBD1. Germline V gene sequence: CDR1 SNHLY, CDR2 FYNNEI. Trimming took 4 bases from V and 4 from J; bases not matched to a gene: 1. CDR3 length: 13 residues. CDR3 amino acids: CASSGQGNQPQHF. CDR3 sequence (DNA): TGTGCCAGCAGTGGACAGGGAAATCAGCCCCAGCATTTT.

This clonotype was seen ten or more times. The V call is TRBV7-2, the J call TRBJ2-4; no reliable D call. Per the germline V gene, CDR1 is SGHTA and CDR2 is FQGNSA. This CDR3 has 12 amino acids. With 2 bases removed from V and 2 bases from J, the gap between germline ends came to 1 base. Written as DNA, the CDR3 is TGTGCCAGCAGCTTAACCAAAAACATTCAGTACTTC. This translates into CASSLTKNIQYF.

In its sample, this clonotype was seen many times. The chain is built from TRBV12-3 or TRBV12-4 and TRBJ2-5; no firm D call. V was cut by 3 bases and J by 0 bases, with 5 bases left in between. CDR3 size: 13 residues. DNA for the CDR3: TGTGCCAGCAGTTTCGGGTACCAAGAGACCCAGTACTTC. Translation gives CASSFGYQETQYF.

This clonotype turned up a few times. The chain employs TRBV20-1 and TRBJ2-6; 8 nucleotides line up with TRBD2. The V segment lost 4 bases and the J segment 2 bases; nucleotides outside the gene matches: 4. The CDR3 runs to 15 residues. Germline assignment: CDR1 DFQATT and CDR2 SNEGSKA (reference sequence). The CDR3 nucleotides are TGCAGTGCTAACGGGGGGGCCCCTGGGGCCAACGTCCTGACTTTC. Translating it yields CSANGGAPGANVLTF.

V usage is TRBV5-4 and J usage is TRBJ1-6; 9 bases match TRBD1. Germline V CDR1 and CDR2: SGHNT, YYREEE (reference sequence). Unmatched junction bases numbered 5, after V lost 4 bases and J lost 9 bases. The CDR3 loop spans 14 amino acids. The CDR3, as DNA: TGTGCCAGCAGCGTGGGACAGGGAGGTTCACCCCTCCACTTT. This translates into CASSVGQGGSPLHF.

At least ten counts were recorded for this clonotype. The V gene is TRBV7-6, the J gene TRBJ2-5; D not resolved. Germline lookup yields CDR1 SGHVS and CDR2 FNYEAQ. V lost 4 bases and J lost 2, with 2 bases in between. The CDR3 consists of 11 residues. CDR3 bases: TGTGCCAGCAGCTCGCAAGAGACCCAGTACTTC. This codes for CASSSQETQYF.

This clonotype was counted at least ten times. This chain connects TRBV12-3 or TRBV12-4 to TRBJ2-6, with D perhaps matching TRBD1 or TRBD2 (5 bases each). The CDR3 is made up of 15 amino acids. V lost 8 bases to trimming and J lost 0 bases, with 11 bases between them. CDR3 in amino acids: CASAWGSSGANVLTF. The CDR3 DNA is TGTGCCAGCGCATGGGGGTCCTCTGGGGCCAACGTCCTGACTTTC.

A few counts support this clonotype. This chain uses TRBV6-6 with TRBJ1-1; TRBD1 is a possible D gene (6 bases). The germline CDR1 and CDR2 sequences are MNHNY and SVGAGI (reference sequence). V gave up 0 bases and J gave up 4 bases, with 15 bases separating them. This CDR3 has 16 residues. The CDR3 region has the DNA TGTGCCAGCAGTTACTCAGGCGACAGGCGGGGCACTGAAGCTTTCTTT. Translated: CASSYSGDRRGTEAFF.

This clonotype was recorded a few times. The chain has TRBV6-1 and TRBJ1-2; D call uncertain. The CDR3 is 14 amino acids. Germline CDR1 MNHNS, CDR2 SASEGT. The V end lost 2 bases, the J end lost 1 base, and 8 bases lay between the germline ends. For the CDR3, the DNA is TGTGCCAGCAGTGAACACCCCGGTAACTATGGCTACACCTTC. This sequence encodes CASSEHPGNYGYTF.

This clonotype has a handful of counts. The chain has TRBV6-1 and TRBJ1-5, with TRBD1 identical over 7 bases. Germline values: CDR1 MNHNS, CDR2 SASEGT. V lost 0 bases to trimming and J lost 7 bases; unmatched junction nucleotides: 6. The length of the CDR3 is 15 residues. The CDR3 bases are TGTGCCAGCAGTGAAGCCCCACAGGGGTACCAGCCCCAGCATTTT. It yields the protein CASSEAPQGYQPQHF.

The V and J genes are TRBV19 and TRBJ2-2; no definite D call. V lost 3 bases, J lost 1 base, and 12 bases lay in between. The CDR3 runs 16 residues. Germline CDR1 is LNHDA and CDR2 is SQIVND (reference sequence). The DNA of the CDR3 is TGTGCCAGTAGTATTGACCGCGCACTGAACACCGGGGAGCTGTTTTTT. This translates into CASSIDRALNTGELFF.